This note documents a single T cell receptor beta chain sequence. What this receptor recognizes is not known. Qualities for individual bases were not recorded, and no much larger clone is one base off. CDR1 and CDR2 are read off the germline V gene as MGHRA and YSYEKL. The CDR3 starts with the cysteine, ends with the phenylalanine, and has 13 residues. Only the CDR3 part of the read is kept: 39 bases, read in frame from the first base. V sheds 4 bases and J sheds 0 bases, leaving 4 bases between their ends. The CDR3 regions of human TCRbeta chains were subjected to immunosequencing. Processing in the source paper ran as follows. Repertoire TCRs were checked for matches against a reference library of SARS-CoV-2-specific TCRs that had been generated using the MIRA antigen-specificity platform. Breadth was defined as the fraction of unique TCRs that were SARS-CoV-2-associated, and depth was defined as the fraction of total T cells that were SARS-CoV-2-associated. Using the MIRA data, each spike-specific TCR was assigned both to the spike region to which the TCR was reactive and to a CD4 or CD8 class. Log10-transformed breadth and depth values were compared by one-way ANOVA with Sidak's multiple comparisons tests. TCRdb stores this immuneACCESS table with in-frame sequences only. Part of the clones is absent; in the studies checked, under half of the shortfall reflects unresolved V genes, and no reason is known for the rest. The V and J calls and clone size were taken over from that table, and D and trimming were inferred from the DNA. The sample has about 270,000 clones on record, 85% to 95% of them singletons. The biggest ten clones account for roughly 0.51% of the sample.

The time point label, read with the paper, signifies: about 28 days (+/-7) after the second vaccine dose. AZD1222 recipients given second doses at about 4 weeks or at about 12 weeks were pooled, since spike-specific TCR depth and breadth were not found to differ between the two schedules. Vaccinee samples came from UK trials COV001 and COV002, including a single-blind randomized controlled phase 2/3 trial of AZD1222 (ChAdOx1 nCoV-19) in healthy adults. Trial participant PBMC samples were collected at day 0 and day 28 after the second dose for TCRbeta chain sequencing. This record belongs to a study of T cell responses to AZD1222 COVID-19 vaccine (dated by TCRdb to the early 2020s). Notes on the research overall: A total of over 230 trial participants underwent TCR sequencing, of whom more than 200 had received two doses of AZD1222 and 26 had received two doses of the MenACWY control vaccine. Trial participants were enrolled into age subgroups of 18-55, 56-69 and 70-plus years, which contained 148, 28 and 57 TCR-sequenced participants, respectively.

Overall study outcomes, separate from this receptor: The vaccine-associated CD4 TCRs covered the entire spike protein, and the dominant responses fell in regions 160-218 and 743-854. The 56-69-year group was small, and its depth increase did not reach significance, likely because of low power. Epitopes outside the regions mutated in the B.1.351 and B.1.1.7 variants were reportedly recognized by nearly half of the unique spike-specific TCRs. After two AZD1222 doses, both the breadth and the depth of spike-specific TCRs were significantly higher than at day 0 and than in MenACWY recipients. Only six or seven AZD1222 recipients were SARS-CoV-2 seropositive at baseline, limiting conclusions about previously exposed vaccinees. Participants were mostly white British and included more females than males, and it was suggested by the authors that clonal diversity may have been underestimated. Because no day 14 peak-response samples were available, repertoires were characterized only after the peak T cell response.

The rearranged chain carries TRBV4-1 and TRBJ1-5, with the D gene call left open. The receptor was isolated from an adult who received the AZD1222 COVID-19 vaccine. Sequences were derived from peripheral blood, sampled 28 days after the second AZD1222 dose. The CDR3 protein: CASSLGSNQPQHF. The DNA is as follows: TGCGCCAGCAGCCTTGGTAGCAATCAGCCCCAGCATTTT.